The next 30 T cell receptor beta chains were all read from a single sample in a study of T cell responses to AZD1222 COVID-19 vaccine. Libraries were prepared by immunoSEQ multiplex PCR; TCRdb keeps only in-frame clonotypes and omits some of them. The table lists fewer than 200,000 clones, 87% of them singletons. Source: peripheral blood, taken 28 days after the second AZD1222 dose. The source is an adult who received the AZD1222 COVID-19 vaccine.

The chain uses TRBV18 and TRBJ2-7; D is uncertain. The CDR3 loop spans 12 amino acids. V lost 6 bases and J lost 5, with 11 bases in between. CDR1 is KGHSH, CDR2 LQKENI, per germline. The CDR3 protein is CASSFGPNEQYF. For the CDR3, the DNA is TGTGCCAGCTCGTTCGGACCTAACGAGCAGTACTTC.

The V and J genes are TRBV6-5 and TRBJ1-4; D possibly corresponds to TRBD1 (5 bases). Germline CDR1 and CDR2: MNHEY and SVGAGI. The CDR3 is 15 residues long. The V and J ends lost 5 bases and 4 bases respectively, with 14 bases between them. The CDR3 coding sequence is TGTGCCAGCAGTCACGGGGCGGCCAGTAATGAAAAACTGTTTTTT. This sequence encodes CASSHGAASNEKLFF.

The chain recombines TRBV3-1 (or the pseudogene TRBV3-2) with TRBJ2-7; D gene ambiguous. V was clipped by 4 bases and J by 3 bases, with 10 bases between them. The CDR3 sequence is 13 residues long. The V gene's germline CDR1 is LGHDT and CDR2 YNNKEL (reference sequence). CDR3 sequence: CASSPGLGYEQYF. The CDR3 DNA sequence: TGTGCCAGCAGCCCCGGCCTAGGCTACGAGCAGTACTTC.

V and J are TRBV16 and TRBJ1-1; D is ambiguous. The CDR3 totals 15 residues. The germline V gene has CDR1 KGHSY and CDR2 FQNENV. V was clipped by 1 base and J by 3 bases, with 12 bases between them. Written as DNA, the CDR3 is TGTGCCAGCAGCCAATTCGCGCAGAGACACACTGAAGCTTTCTTT. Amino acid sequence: CASSQFAQRHTEAFF.

CDR3 loop: CASSLGAPPLHF. As DNA, the CDR3 is TGCGCCAGCAGCCTGGGCGCGCCGCCCCTCCACTTT. The chain couples TRBV5-1 to TRBJ1-6; D not certain. The CDR3 has 12 amino acids. Between the trimmed V and J ends, which lost 4 bases and 13 bases, there was a span of 12 bases. CDR1 SGHRS and CDR2 YFSETQ come from the germline V gene.

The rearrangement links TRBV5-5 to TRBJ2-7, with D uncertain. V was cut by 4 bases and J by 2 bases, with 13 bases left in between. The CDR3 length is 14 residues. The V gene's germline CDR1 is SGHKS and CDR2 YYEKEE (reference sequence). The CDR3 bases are TGTGCCAGCAGCCCCTCAGCAGGCCCCTACGAGCAGTACTTC. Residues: CASSPSAGPYEQYF.

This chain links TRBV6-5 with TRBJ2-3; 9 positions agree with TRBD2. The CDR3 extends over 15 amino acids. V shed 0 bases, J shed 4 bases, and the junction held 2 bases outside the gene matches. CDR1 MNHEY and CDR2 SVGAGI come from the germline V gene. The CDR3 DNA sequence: TGTGCCAGCAGTTACTCGCCTAGCGGGGCAGATACGCAGTATTTT. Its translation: CASSYSPSGADTQYF.

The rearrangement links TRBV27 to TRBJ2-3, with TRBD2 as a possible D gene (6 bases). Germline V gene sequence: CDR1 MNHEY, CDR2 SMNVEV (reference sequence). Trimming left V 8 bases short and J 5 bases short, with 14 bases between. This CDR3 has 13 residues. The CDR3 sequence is CASAAGMEDTQYF. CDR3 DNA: TGTGCCAGCGCCGCGGGGATGGAAGATACGCAGTATTTT.

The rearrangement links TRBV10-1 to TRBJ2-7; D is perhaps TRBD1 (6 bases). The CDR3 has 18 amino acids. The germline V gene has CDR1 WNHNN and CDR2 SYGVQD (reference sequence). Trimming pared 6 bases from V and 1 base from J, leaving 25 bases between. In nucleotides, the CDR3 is TGCGCCAGCAGGGAGAAGACAGGTCCCTACGCCCGATCCTACGAGCAGTACTTC. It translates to CASREKTGPYARSYEQYF.

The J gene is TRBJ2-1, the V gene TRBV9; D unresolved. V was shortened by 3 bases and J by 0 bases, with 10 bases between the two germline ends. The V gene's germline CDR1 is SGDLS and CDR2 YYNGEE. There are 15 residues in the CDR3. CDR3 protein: CASSGDGSSYNEQFF. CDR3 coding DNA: TGTGCCAGCAGCGGAGACGGAAGCTCCTACAATGAGCAGTTCTTC. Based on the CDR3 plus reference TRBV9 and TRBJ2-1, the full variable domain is DSGVTQTPKHLITATGQRVTLRCSPRSGDLSVYWYQQSLDQGLQFLIQYYNGEERAKGNILERFSAQQFPDLHSELNLSSLELGDSALYFCASSGDGSSYNEQFFGPGTRLTVL.

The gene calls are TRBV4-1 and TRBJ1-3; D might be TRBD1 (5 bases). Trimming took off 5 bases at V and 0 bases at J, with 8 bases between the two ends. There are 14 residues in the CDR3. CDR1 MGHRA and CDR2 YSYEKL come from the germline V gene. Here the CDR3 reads CASSEGISGNTIYF. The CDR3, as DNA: TGCGCCAGCAGCGAGGGGATCTCTGGAAACACCATATATTTT.

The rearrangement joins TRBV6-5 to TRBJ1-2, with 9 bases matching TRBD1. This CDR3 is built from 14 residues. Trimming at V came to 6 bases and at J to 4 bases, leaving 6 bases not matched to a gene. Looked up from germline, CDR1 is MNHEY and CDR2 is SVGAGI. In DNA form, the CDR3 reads TGTGCCAGCAGGGCCCTGGACAGGGGCTATGGCTACACCTTC. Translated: CASRALDRGYGYTF.

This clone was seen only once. The CDR3: CASSFLQTPYNSPLHF. DNA of the CDR3: TGTGCCAGCAGTTTTTTACAGACCCCTTATAATTCACCCCTCCACTTT. The chain joins TRBV27 to TRBJ1-6, with no clear D. Germline values: CDR1 MNHEY, CDR2 SMNVEV (reference sequence). The CDR3 length is 16 residues. V shed 3 bases and J shed 4 bases, with 13 bases lying between them.

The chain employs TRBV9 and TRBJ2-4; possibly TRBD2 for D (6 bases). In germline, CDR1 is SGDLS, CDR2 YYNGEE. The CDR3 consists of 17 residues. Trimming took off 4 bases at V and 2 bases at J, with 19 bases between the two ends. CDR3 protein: CASSTHGEALTKNIQYF. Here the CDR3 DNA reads TGTGCCAGCAGCACCCACGGGGAGGCCTTGACCAAAAACATTCAGTACTTC.

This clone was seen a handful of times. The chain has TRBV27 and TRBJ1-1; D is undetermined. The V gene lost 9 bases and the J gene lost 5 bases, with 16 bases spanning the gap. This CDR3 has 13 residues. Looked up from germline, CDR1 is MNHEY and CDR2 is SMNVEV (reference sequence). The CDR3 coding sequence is TGTGCCAGTTCCGCCAATCAGAATACTGAAGCTTTCTTT. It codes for CASSANQNTEAFF.

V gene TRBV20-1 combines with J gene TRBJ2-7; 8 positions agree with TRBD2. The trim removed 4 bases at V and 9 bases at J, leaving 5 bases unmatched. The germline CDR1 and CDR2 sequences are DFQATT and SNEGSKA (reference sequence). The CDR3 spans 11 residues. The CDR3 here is CSATGGTGQYF. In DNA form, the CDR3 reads TGCAGTGCTACGGGAGGGACGGGGCAGTACTTC.

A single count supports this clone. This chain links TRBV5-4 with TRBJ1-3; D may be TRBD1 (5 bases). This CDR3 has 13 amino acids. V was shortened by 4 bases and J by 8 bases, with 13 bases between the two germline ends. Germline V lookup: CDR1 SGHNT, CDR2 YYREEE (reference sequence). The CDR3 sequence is CASSRGTGDTIYF. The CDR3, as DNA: TGTGCCAGCAGCCGCGGGACCGGCGACACCATATATTTT.

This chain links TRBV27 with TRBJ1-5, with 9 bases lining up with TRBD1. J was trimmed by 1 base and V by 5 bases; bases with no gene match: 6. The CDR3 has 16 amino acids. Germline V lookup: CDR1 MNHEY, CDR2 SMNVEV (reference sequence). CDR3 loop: CASSPMDRGSNQPQHF. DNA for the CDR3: TGTGCCAGCAGTCCGATGGACAGGGGAAGCAATCAGCCCCAGCATTTT.

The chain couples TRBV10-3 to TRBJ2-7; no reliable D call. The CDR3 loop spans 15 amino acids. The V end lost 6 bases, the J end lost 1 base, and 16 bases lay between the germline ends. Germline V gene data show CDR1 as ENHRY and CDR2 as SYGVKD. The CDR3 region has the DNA TGTGCCATCAGGGACCCTGCTGGCCGGTCCTACGAGCAGTACTTC. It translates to CAIRDPAGRSYEQYF.

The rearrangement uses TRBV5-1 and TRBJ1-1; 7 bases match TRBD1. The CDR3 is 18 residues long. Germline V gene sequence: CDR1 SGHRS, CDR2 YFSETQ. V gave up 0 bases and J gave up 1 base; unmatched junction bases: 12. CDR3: CASSLAGRGSLRNTEAFF. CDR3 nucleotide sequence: TGCGCCAGCAGCTTGGCCGGCAGGGGGTCCCTACGGAACACTGAAGCTTTCTTT.

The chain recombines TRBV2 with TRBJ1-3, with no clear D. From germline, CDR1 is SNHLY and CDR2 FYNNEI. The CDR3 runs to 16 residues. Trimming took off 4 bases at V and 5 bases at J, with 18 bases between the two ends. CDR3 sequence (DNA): TGTGCCAGCAGTGTTTGGGAACCCGTGAGGAGAAACACCATATATTTT. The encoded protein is CASSVWEPVRRNTIYF.

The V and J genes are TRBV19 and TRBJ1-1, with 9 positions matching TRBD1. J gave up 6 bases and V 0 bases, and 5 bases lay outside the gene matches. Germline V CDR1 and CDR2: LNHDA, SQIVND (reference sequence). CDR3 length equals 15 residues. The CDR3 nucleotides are TGTGCCAGTAGTATAGATGGTAGGGACAGGGCTGAAGCTTTCTTT. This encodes CASSIDGRDRAEAFF.

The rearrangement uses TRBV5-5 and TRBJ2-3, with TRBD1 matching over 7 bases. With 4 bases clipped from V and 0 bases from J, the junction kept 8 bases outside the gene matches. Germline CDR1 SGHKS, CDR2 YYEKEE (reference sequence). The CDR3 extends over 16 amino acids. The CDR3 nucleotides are TGTGCCAGCAGCCACCGGACAGGCACTAGCACAGATACGCAGTATTTT. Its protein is CASSHRTGTSTDTQYF. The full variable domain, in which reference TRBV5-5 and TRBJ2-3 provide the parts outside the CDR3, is DAGVTQSPTHLIKTRGQQVTLRCSPISGHKSVSWYQQVLGQGPQFIFQYYEKEERGRGNFPDRFSARQFPNYSSELNVNALLLGDSALYLCASSHRTGTSTDTQYFGPGTRLTVL.

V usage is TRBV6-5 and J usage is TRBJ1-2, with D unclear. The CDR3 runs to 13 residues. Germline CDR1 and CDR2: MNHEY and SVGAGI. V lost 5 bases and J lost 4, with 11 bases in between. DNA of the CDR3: TGTGCCAGCAGTCGCCAGCTGGGCTATGGCTACACCTTC. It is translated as CASSRQLGYGYTF.

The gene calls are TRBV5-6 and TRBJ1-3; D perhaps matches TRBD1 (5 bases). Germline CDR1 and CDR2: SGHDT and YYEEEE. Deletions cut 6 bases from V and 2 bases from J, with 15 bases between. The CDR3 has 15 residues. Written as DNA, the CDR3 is TGTGCCAGCAACCTATGGGGGAGGGCTGGAAACACCATATATTTT. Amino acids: CASNLWGRAGNTIYF.

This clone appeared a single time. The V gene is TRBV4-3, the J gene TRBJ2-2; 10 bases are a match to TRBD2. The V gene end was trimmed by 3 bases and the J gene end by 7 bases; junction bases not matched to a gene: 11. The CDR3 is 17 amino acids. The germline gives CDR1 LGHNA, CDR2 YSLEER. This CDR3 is CASSQYKAGGPGGELFF. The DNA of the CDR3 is TGCGCCAGCAGCCAGTATAAAGCGGGGGGGCCTGGCGGGGAGCTGTTTTTT.

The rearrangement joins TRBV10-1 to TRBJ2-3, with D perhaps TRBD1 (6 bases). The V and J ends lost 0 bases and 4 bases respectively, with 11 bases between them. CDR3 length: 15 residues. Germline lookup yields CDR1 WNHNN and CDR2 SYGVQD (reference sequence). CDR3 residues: CASSESNRDADTQYF. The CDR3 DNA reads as TGCGCCAGCAGTGAGTCGAACAGGGATGCAGATACGCAGTATTTT.

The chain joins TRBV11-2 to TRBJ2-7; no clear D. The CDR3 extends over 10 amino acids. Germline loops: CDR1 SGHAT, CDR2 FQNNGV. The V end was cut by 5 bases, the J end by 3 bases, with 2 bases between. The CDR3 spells CASSNYEQYF. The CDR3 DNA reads TGTGCCAGCAGCAACTACGAGCAGTACTTC. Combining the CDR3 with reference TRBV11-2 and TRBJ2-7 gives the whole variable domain EAGVAQSPRYKIIEKRQSVAFWCNPISGHATLYWYQQILGQGPKLLIQFQNNGVVDDSQLPKDRFSAERLKGVDSTLKIQPAKLEDSAVYLCASSNYEQYFGPGTRLTVT.

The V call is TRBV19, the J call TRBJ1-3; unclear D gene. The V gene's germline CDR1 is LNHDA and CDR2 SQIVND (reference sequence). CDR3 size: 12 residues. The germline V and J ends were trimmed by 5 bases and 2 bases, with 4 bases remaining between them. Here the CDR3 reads CASSPTGNTIYF. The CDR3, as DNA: TGTGCCAGTAGTCCCACTGGAAACACCATATATTTT.

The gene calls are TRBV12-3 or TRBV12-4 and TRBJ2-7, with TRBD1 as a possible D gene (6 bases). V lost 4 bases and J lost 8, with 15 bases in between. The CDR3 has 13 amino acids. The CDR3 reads CASSSQGYDKQYF. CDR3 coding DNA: TGTGCCAGCAGTTCACAGGGATATGATAAGCAGTACTTC.